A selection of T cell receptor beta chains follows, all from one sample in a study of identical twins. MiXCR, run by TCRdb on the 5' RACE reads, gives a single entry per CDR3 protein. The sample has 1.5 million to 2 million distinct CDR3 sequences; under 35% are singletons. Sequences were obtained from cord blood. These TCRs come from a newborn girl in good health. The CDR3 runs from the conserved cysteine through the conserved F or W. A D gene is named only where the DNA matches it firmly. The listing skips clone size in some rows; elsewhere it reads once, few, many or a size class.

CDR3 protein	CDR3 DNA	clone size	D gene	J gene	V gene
CASSPNRGSSYNSPLHF	TGCGCCAGCAGCCCAAACAGGGGAAGCTCCTATAATTCACCCCTCCACTTT	.	TRBD1	TRBJ1-6	TRBV5-1
CSARDSDRGSYEQYF	TGCAGTGCTAGAGATTCGGACAGGGGGTCCTACGAGCAGTACTTC	few	TRBD1	TRBJ2-7	TRBV20-1
CASSPLGQPGRQETQYF	TGTGCCAGCAGCCCTCTCGGACAACCGGGAAGACAAGAGACCCAGTACTTC	few	.	TRBJ2-5	TRBV13
CASRAGGSYNSPLHF	TGTGCCAGCAGAGCAGGGGGCTCCTATAATTCACCCCTCCACTTT	.	TRBD1	TRBJ1-6	TRBV28
CSAQGTSANEQYF	TGCAGTGCCCAGGGGACTAGCGCCAATGAGCAGTACTTC	few	TRBD2	TRBJ2-5	TRBV20-1
CASSPWVAGSTDTQYF	TGTGCCAGCAGCCCTTGGGTAGCGGGGAGCACAGATACGCAGTATTTT	.	TRBD2	TRBJ2-3	TRBV11-2
CSASERSYNEQFF	TGCAGTGCTAGCGAGCGGTCCTACAATGAGCAGTTCTTC	.	.	TRBJ2-1	TRBV20-1
CASSLARALDQPQHF	TGTGCCAGCAGTTTAGCGAGGGCACTAGATCAGCCCCAGCATTTT	many	.	TRBJ1-5	TRBV12-3/TRBV12-4
CASSFSNRGTEQFF	TGTGCCAGCAGCTTTTCTAACAGGGGGACTGAGCAGTTCTTC	few	TRBD1	TRBJ2-1	TRBV5-6
CSATLNEQYF	TGCAGTGCTACCCTTAATGAGCAGTACTTC	.	.	TRBJ2-5	TRBV20-1
CSAVTGTSGYEQYF	TGCAGCGCCGTAACAGGGACTAGTGGCTACGAGCAGTACTTC	.	TRBD2	TRBJ2-7	TRBV29-1
CASGYGGLAGDITEQFF	TGTGCCAGCGGTTACGGAGGACTAGCGGGAGACATTACTGAGCAGTTCTTC	.	TRBD2	TRBJ2-1	TRBV6-6
CATIGVRNTEAFF	TGTGCCACCATCGGGGTGCGGAACACTGAAGCTTTCTTT	few	.	TRBJ1-1	TRBV6-1
CASSGGWANQPQHF	TGTGCCAGCAGCGGGGGATGGGCCAATCAGCCCCAGCATTTT	few	.	TRBJ1-5	TRBV9
CASSQVGLADNDNEQFF	TGTGCCAGCAGCCAAGTGGGACTAGCGGACAACGACAATGAGCAGTTCTTC	.	TRBD2	TRBJ2-1	TRBV3-1
CASSSQRSGANVLTF	TGCGCCAGCAGCTCCCAGCGCTCTGGGGCCAACGTCCTGACTTTC	.	.	TRBJ2-6	TRBV5-1
CASGLGPRRRQGVEQFF	TGTGCTAGTGGTTTGGGACCGAGAAGACGACAAGGGGTTGAGCAGTTCTTC	.	.	TRBJ2-1	TRBV12-5
CASSLQLRTDTQYF	TGCGCCAGCAGCTTGCAGCTTCGGACAGATACGCAGTATTTT	few	.	TRBJ2-3	TRBV5-1
CSARVLGTNYGYTF	TGCAGTGCTAGGGTATTAGGGACCAACTATGGCTACACCTTC	few	.	TRBJ1-2	TRBV20-1
CSASIRAKNIQYF	TGCAGTGCTAGTATCAGGGCCAAAAACATTCAGTACTTC	few	.	TRBJ2-4	TRBV20-1
CASSFGGGAGQPQHF	TGTGCCAGCAGTTTCGGCGGGGGGGCTGGACAGCCCCAGCATTTT	.	.	TRBJ1-5	TRBV27
CASSQMGGTEAFF	TGTGCCAGCAGCCAAATGGGGGGAACTGAAGCTTTCTTT	.	.	TRBJ1-1	TRBV3-1
CASSYAPTGAKNYGYTF	TGTGCCAGCAGTTACGCCCCGACAGGGGCAAAGAACTATGGCTACACCTTC	.	TRBD1	TRBJ1-2	TRBV6-7
CATSDSDRAYNEQYF	TGTGCCACCAGTGATTCGGACAGGGCCTACAATGAGCAGTACTTC	.	TRBD1	TRBJ2-7	TRBV24-1
CASSSIQPQHF	TGTGCCAGCAGCTCCATACAGCCCCAGCATTTT	few	.	TRBJ1-5	TRBV28
CASTITIAGVRETQYF	TGTGCCAGCACCATAACCATAGCGGGAGTCCGAGAGACCCAGTACTTC	.	TRBD2	TRBJ2-5	TRBV7-9
CASTRDFNGYTF	TGTGCCAGCACCCGTGACTTTAATGGCTACACCTTC	.	.	TRBJ1-2	TRBV28
CASSLVVTGAGGQFF	TGTGCCAGCAGCTTGGTGGTGACAGGGGCGGGTGGGCAGTTCTTC	.	TRBD1	TRBJ2-1	TRBV5-5
CASSSTWWGPNQPQHF	TGTGCCAGCAGCTCAACTTGGTGGGGGCCTAATCAGCCCCAGCATTTT	.	.	TRBJ1-5	TRBV7-9
CASSPQPSYEQYF	TGTGCCAGCAGTCCTCAGCCCTCCTACGAGCAGTACTTC	many	.	TRBJ2-7	TRBV6-1
CASSQDRANYGYTF	TGTGCCAGCAGCCAAGACAGGGCTAACTATGGCTACACCTTC	many	.	TRBJ1-2	TRBV4-2
CASQGGNSPLHF	TGTGCCAGCCAGGGCGGTAATTCACCCCTCCACTTT	.	.	TRBJ1-6	TRBV6-6
CASSSPDGLFSYEQYF	TGTGCCAGCAGCTCCCCAGACGGCCTCTTCTCCTACGAGCAGTACTTC	.	.	TRBJ2-7	TRBV13
CASSFHGTLPEQFF	TGCGCCAGCAGCTTCCACGGGACCCTCCCTGAGCAGTTCTTC	few	.	TRBJ2-1	TRBV5-1
CASSSLRASNYGYTF	TGTGCCAGCAGCTCCCTCCGGGCCTCTAACTATGGCTACACCTTC	.	.	TRBJ1-2	TRBV7-2
CASSPYGSYEQYF	TGTGCCAGCAGTCCCTATGGCAGCTACGAGCAGTACTTC	.	.	TRBJ2-7	TRBV28
CSVGGGAGQPQHF	TGCAGCGTGGGAGGGGGGGCTGGTCAGCCCCAGCATTTT	.	.	TRBJ1-5	TRBV29-1
CSAMGQGNRPQHF	TGCAGTGCTATGGGACAGGGCAATCGGCCCCAGCATTTT	once	TRBD1	TRBJ1-5	TRBV20-1
CASSSSKDRRVYGYTF	TGTGCCAGCAGTTCATCCAAGGACAGGAGAGTCTATGGCTACACCTTC	.	TRBD1	TRBJ1-2	TRBV12-3/TRBV12-4
CASSFPGLLSYNEQYF	TGTGCCAGCAGTTTCCCCGGACTTCTCTCCTACAATGAGCAGTACTTC	.	.	TRBJ2-7	TRBV28
CASSLGGGSGELFF	TGTGCCAGCAGTCTCGGGGGCGGTAGCGGGGAGCTGTTTTTT	few	.	TRBJ2-2	TRBV12-3/TRBV12-4
CASSFGGRKYNEQFF	TGTGCCAGCAGCTTTGGGGGCAGGAAATACAATGAGCAGTTCTTC	.	.	TRBJ2-1	TRBV7-2
CASSQRYGGTGELFF	TGTGCCAGCAGCCAACGATACGGGGGCACCGGGGAGCTGTTTTTT	.	.	TRBJ2-2	TRBV3-1
CAISEGGSYNEQFF	TGTGCCATCAGTGAGGGAGGGTCCTACAATGAGCAGTTCTTC	many	.	TRBJ2-1	TRBV10-3
CATSDAGDREGYNEQYF	TGTGCCACCAGTGATGCCGGGGACAGGGAGGGGTACAATGAGCAGTACTTC	.	TRBD1	TRBJ2-7	TRBV24-1
CASGRSPFGDRETQYF	TGTGCCAGCGGTCGTTCCCCATTTGGAGACCGAGAGACCCAGTACTTC	.	.	TRBJ2-5	TRBV5-5
CASSLDRGVSYNEQFF	TGTGCCAGCAGCTTAGATCGGGGGGTCTCCTACAATGAGCAGTTCTTC	few	TRBD2	TRBJ2-1	TRBV11-3
CASSFGTSGVAKNIQYF	TGTGCCAGCAGTTTCGGAACTAGCGGGGTAGCCAAAAACATTCAGTACTTC	few	TRBD2	TRBJ2-4	TRBV12-3/TRBV12-4
CSARSGRVAHEQYF	TGCAGTGCTCGAAGCGGGAGAGTCGCCCACGAGCAGTACTTC	.	TRBD2	TRBJ2-7	TRBV20-1
CSARGGRSGEQFF	TGCAGTGCTCGAGGAGGAAGATCTGGCGAGCAGTTCTTC	.	.	TRBJ2-1	TRBV20-1
CSAQGLAGLNTGELFF	TGCAGTGCTCAGGGACTAGCGGGGTTGAACACCGGGGAGCTGTTTTTT	.	TRBD2	TRBJ2-2	TRBV20-1
CSVEWVTAGLGYNEQFF	TGCAGCGTTGAATGGGTTACAGCGGGATTGGGCTACAATGAGCAGTTCTTC	once	TRBD2	TRBJ2-1	TRBV29-1
CASSESRRGGETQYF	TGTGCCAGCAGTGAATCTAGGCGGGGGGGTGAGACCCAGTACTTC	.	TRBD2	TRBJ2-5	TRBV25-1